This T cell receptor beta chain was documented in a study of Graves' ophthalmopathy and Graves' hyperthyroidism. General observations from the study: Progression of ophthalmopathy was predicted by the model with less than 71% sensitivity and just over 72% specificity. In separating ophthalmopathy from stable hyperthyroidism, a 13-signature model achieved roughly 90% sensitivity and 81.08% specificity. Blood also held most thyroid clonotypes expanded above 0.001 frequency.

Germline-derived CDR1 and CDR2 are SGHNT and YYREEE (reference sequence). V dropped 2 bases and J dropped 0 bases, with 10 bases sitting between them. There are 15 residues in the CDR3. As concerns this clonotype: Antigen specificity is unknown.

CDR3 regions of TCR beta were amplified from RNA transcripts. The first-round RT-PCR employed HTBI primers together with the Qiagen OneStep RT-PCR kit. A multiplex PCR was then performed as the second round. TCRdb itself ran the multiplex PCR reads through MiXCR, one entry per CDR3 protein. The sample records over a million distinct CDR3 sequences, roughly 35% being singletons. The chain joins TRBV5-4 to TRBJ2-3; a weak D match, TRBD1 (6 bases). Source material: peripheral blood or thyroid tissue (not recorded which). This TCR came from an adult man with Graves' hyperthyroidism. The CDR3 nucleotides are TGTGCCAGCAGCTTCGACAGGACCAGCACAGATACGCAGTATTTT. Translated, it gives CASSFDRTSTDTQYF.